The clone carrying this T cell receptor beta chain was detected ten times or more. What it binds is not known. This entry belongs to a study of spatial heterogeneity in lung cancer. Study-wide background: Each distinct TCR and UMI combination averaged more than ten appearances in raw reads.

Each TCR cDNA molecule bore a unique molecular identifier. TCRdb redid the calling of the 5' RACE reads with MiXCR, one entry per CDR3 protein. Here the sample spans roughly 3,500 distinct CDR3 sequences, approximately 8% being singletons. Overall study findings and caveats: Blood carried ubiquitous expanded tumor TCRs more at resection than follow-up.

Time point here: sample taken at primary tumor resection. The sequenced material consisted of unsorted whole RNA from tumor, nontumor lung or frozen PBMC. Germline V gene lookup returns CDR1 DFQATT and CDR2 SNEGSKA (reference sequence). V lost 2 bases and J lost 3, with 13 bases in between. The CDR3 has 15 amino acids. This receptor was obtained from a female donor with early-stage non-small cell lung cancer. This chain uses TRBV20-1 with TRBJ2-2; D possibly corresponds to TRBD1 (5 bases). Specimen: PBMCs, collected at surgery. In DNA, the CDR3 is TGCAGTGCTAGAAAGGCAGGGCTGGACACCGGGGAGCTGTTTTTT. Encoded protein: CSARKAGLDTGELFF.